These 32 T cell receptor beta chains were all obtained from the same sample, sequenced in a study of T cell repertoires in cytomegalovirus infection. TCRdb fed the reads into MiXCR, producing one record per CDR3 protein. The sample has about 200,000 distinct CDR3 sequences, more than 9% seen once. The sample taken for sequencing was PBMCs. The receptors were gathered from a human donor in good health (CMV status not recorded). Some clones in this sample may be carry-over from other donors' samples.

In its sample, this clonotype was seen a few times. The chain carries TRBV7-9 and TRBJ1-5, with unresolved D. The CDR3 runs to 12 residues. The ends were cut back, 3 bases at V and 6 bases at J, with 6 bases in the middle. Germline values: CDR1 SEHNR, CDR2 FQNEAQ (reference sequence). As DNA, the CDR3 is TGTGCCAGCAGCTTGGGAGCTCAGCCCCAGCATTTT. It translates to CASSLGAQPQHF.

Ten or more counts support this clonotype. The chain joins TRBV27 to TRBJ1-6; perhaps TRBD1 as D (5 bases). V dropped 8 bases and J dropped 8 bases, with 13 bases sitting between them. CDR1 is MNHEY and CDR2 is SMNVEV in the germline V gene (reference sequence). This CDR3 has 13 amino acids. Written as DNA, the CDR3 is TGTGCCAGCTCCAGGGCCGATGATTCACCCCTCCACTTT. Translated: CASSRADDSPLHF.

This clonotype appeared many times. The CDR3 is CSADRGGQPQHF. Written as DNA, the CDR3 is TGCAGTGCTGACAGGGGTGGGCAGCCCCAGCATTTT. V gene TRBV20-1 combines with J gene TRBJ1-5; TRBD1 agrees at 8 bases. Per the germline V gene, CDR1 is DFQATT and CDR2 is SNEGSKA (reference sequence). The CDR3 has 12 amino acids. The trim removed 5 bases at V and 7 bases at J, leaving 4 bases unmatched.

CDR3 coding DNA: TGTGCCAGCAGCTCCGTTCCCTCGTCAGCTAACTATGGCTACACCTTC. Residues: CASSSVPSSANYGYTF. The rearrangement joins TRBV7-2 to TRBJ1-2; D is uncertain. Trimming cost V 4 bases and J 0 bases, with 15 bases left between them. CDR3 length: 16 amino acids. Germline loops: CDR1 SGHTA, CDR2 FQGNSA.

The rearrangement uses TRBV27 and TRBJ2-1; TRBD2 matches at 9 bases. The CDR3 runs 16 residues. Germline CDR1 is MNHEY and CDR2 is SMNVEV (reference sequence). Losses at the gene ends were 5 bases for V and 8 bases for J; bases not matched to a gene: 13. DNA for the CDR3: TGTGCCAGCAGTCCCATAGCGGGAGCTGGGCTGCATGAGCAGTTCTTC. It specifies CASSPIAGAGLHEQFF.

This clonotype has just a few counts. V is TRBV5-8 and J is TRBJ2-5; D gene unclear. The V gene's germline CDR1 is SGHTS and CDR2 YDEGEE. CDR3 length: 15 amino acids. V dropped 4 bases and J dropped 2 bases, with 15 bases sitting between them. CDR3: CASSLAEREQETQYF. The CDR3 DNA sequence: TGTGCCAGCAGCCTCGCCGAGCGCGAACAAGAGACCCAGTACTTC.

This clonotype was picked up a small number of times. The CDR3 is CATSDSSTIQETQYF. CDR3 nucleotide sequence: TGTGCCACCAGTGATTCCTCGACCATCCAAGAGACCCAGTACTTC. V and J are TRBV24-1 and TRBJ2-5; no clear D. CDR1 and CDR2 from the germline V gene are KGHDR and SFDVKD. Trimming removed 2 bases at V and 1 base at J, with 10 bases between. This CDR3 contains 15 residues.

This clonotype was observed at least ten times. This chain links TRBV15 with TRBJ1-6; no definite D call. This CDR3 is 15 amino acids long. Germline V gene lookup returns CDR1 LNHNV and CDR2 YYDKDF (reference sequence). With 0 bases removed from V and 10 bases from J, the gap between germline ends came to 13 bases. The CDR3 bases are TGTGCCACCAGCAGAGATTGGGGTGGGGAATCACCCCTCCACTTT. The encoded protein is CATSRDWGGESPLHF.

This clonotype was observed at least ten times. The gene calls are TRBV7-8 and TRBJ2-3; TRBD2 aligns across 15 bases. The length of the CDR3 is 16 residues. The ends lost 0 bases at V and 6 bases at J; junction bases unmatched: 1. The V gene's germline CDR1 is SGHVS and CDR2 FQNEAQ. The CDR3 is CASSLAGTSGRDTQYF. The CDR3 nucleotides are TGTGCCAGCAGCTTAGCCGGGACTAGCGGGAGGGATACGCAGTATTTT. The full variable domain, rest sourced from reference TRBV7-8 and TRBJ2-3, is GAGVSQSPRYKVAKRGQDVALRCDPISGHVSLFWYQQALGQGPEFLTYFQNEAQLDKSGLPSDRFFAERPEGSVSTLKIQRTQQEDSAVYLCASSLAGTSGRDTQYFGPGTRLTVL.

This clonotype was observed many times. V is TRBV6-1 and J is TRBJ2-3, with no clear D. This CDR3 is built from 15 residues. The ends were cut back, 5 bases at V and 4 bases at J, with 16 bases in the middle. The V gene's germline CDR1 is MNHNS and CDR2 SASEGT. Written as DNA, the CDR3 is TGTGCCAGCAGTCCCATCTGGGGTTGGGCAGATACGCAGTATTTT. This gives the protein CASSPIWGWADTQYF.

This clonotype was seen ten or more times. At one boundary the junction diverges from the germline segment, which might be a read error. V gene TRBV7-2 combines with J gene TRBJ1-5; D may be TRBD1 (6 bases). This CDR3 is built from 16 residues. The germline V gene has CDR1 SGHTA and CDR2 FQGNSA. CDR3 loop: CASTLEWGLGNQPQHF. DNA of the CDR3: TGTGCCAGCACCTTAGAATGGGGGCTCGGCAATCAGCCCCAGCATTTT.

This clonotype was picked up many times. The V call is TRBV18, the J call TRBJ1-5; D uncertain. CDR3 size: 15 residues. Trimming cost V 3 bases and J 3 bases, with 12 bases left between them. Germline V gives CDR1 KGHSH, CDR2 LQKENI. The CDR3 DNA reads as TGTGCCAGCTCACCTTCTAAGGGAAACAATCAGCCCCAGCATTTT. Protein sequence: CASSPSKGNNQPQHF.

This clonotype has only one observation. V and J are TRBV28 and TRBJ1-2; 9 nucleotides align to TRBD1. This CDR3 region has 15 residues. The ends lost 3 bases at V and 7 bases at J; junction bases unmatched: 9. Germline V gives CDR1 MDHEN, CDR2 SYDVKM. In DNA, the CDR3 is TGTGCCAGCAGTTTTATTGGGGACAGGGTAGCTGGCTACACCTTC. It specifies CASSFIGDRVAGYTF.

Many counts were recorded for this clonotype. The rearrangement uses TRBV11-3 and TRBJ2-1, with D perhaps matching TRBD2 (6 bases). Germline lookup yields CDR1 SGHNT and CDR2 YENEEA. V gave up 4 bases and J gave up 0 bases, with 13 bases separating them. This CDR3 has 16 amino acids. The CDR3 sequence: CASSSAGGGSYNEQFF. The CDR3 DNA is TGTGCCAGCAGCTCCGCTGGGGGAGGCTCCTACAATGAGCAGTTCTTC.

The J gene is TRBJ2-2, the V gene TRBV6-5; D ambiguous. Germline assignment: CDR1 MNHEY and CDR2 SVGAGI. This CDR3 is built from 15 residues. V lost 7 bases, J lost 4 bases, and 16 bases lay in between. CDR3 coding DNA: TGTGCCAGCAAAAGGAGAAGGGAAGGCACCGGGGAGCTGTTTTTT. It encodes CASKRRREGTGELFF.

This clonotype came up a few times. This sequence joins TRBV7-8 and TRBJ1-1, with TRBD1 as a possible D gene (6 bases). Deletions cut 1 base from V and 5 bases from J, with 11 bases between. The CDR3 is 14 residues long. From germline, CDR1 is SGHVS and CDR2 FQNEAQ. The CDR3: CASSLGGALTEAFF. In DNA, the CDR3 is TGTGCCAGCAGCTTAGGGGGGGCGTTAACTGAAGCTTTCTTT.

This clonotype was observed at least ten times. This chain connects TRBV28 to TRBJ1-6; the match to TRBD1 covers 9 bases. CDR3 length: 15 amino acids. Germline trimming cut 5 bases from V and 10 bases from J; bases unmatched to any gene: 9. Germline CDR1 reads MDHEN; CDR2 reads SYDVKM. The CDR3 nucleotides are TGTGCCAGCAGTCCGACACAGGGGGCAGGGTCACCCCTCCACTTT. The encoded protein is CASSPTQGAGSPLHF.

The CDR3 spells CASSSQGTEAFF. The CDR3 DNA is TGTGCCAGCAGCTCACAGGGGACTGAAGCTTTCTTT. The chain links TRBV7-2 to TRBJ1-1; 7 bases line up with TRBD1. V lost 4 bases to trimming and J lost 5 bases; unmatched junction nucleotides: 1. This CDR3 spans 12 amino acids. CDR1 and CDR2 from the germline V gene are SGHTA and FQGNSA.

This clonotype was seen ten or more times. This rearrangement joins TRBV6-2 or TRBV6-3 to TRBJ2-3; unclear D gene. V was shortened by 6 bases and J by 2 bases, with 15 bases between the two germline ends. Germline V lookup: CDR1 MNHEY, CDR2 SVGEGT. The CDR3 is 15 residues long. The chain's CDR3 is CASRPRLGYTDTQYF. The CDR3 DNA is TGTGCCAGCAGGCCTAGATTGGGGTACACAGATACGCAGTATTTT.

J is TRBJ2-7 and V is TRBV7-3, with a weak D call TRBD1 (5 bases). The CDR3 extends over 14 amino acids. The V end was cut by 3 bases, the J end by 2 bases, with 11 bases between. Germline V gene lookup returns CDR1 SGHTA and CDR2 FQGTGA. The CDR3, as DNA: TGTGCCAGCAGCTTCGAATCAGGGACCTACGAGCAGTACTTC. This gives the protein CASSFESGTYEQYF.

This clonotype was seen more than once but under ten times. The rearrangement uses TRBV7-3 and TRBJ1-6, with D unresolved. With 0 bases removed from V and 14 bases from J, the gap between germline ends came to 11 bases. The CDR3 covers 13 residues. Germline CDR1 is SGHTA and CDR2 is FQGTGA. The CDR3 loop reads CASSLTPSQSLHF. CDR3 nucleotides: TGTGCCAGCAGCTTAACTCCCTCCCAGTCCCTCCACTTT.

This clonotype was counted many times. V and J are TRBV12-3 or TRBV12-4 and TRBJ1-4, with 9 bases that match TRBD1. The length of the CDR3 is 14 residues. V shed 4 bases and J 8 bases; nucleotides not matched to a gene: 5. CDR3 protein: CASSSGTGNEKLFF. CDR3 nucleotide sequence: TGTGCCAGCAGTTCCGGGACAGGGAACGAAAAACTGTTTTTT.

In this sample, this clonotype turned up many times. The J gene is TRBJ2-7, the V gene TRBV7-8, with a weak D call TRBD2 (6 bases). Trimming pared 5 bases from V and 0 bases from J, leaving 14 bases between. The germline V gene encodes CDR1 SGHVS and CDR2 FQNEAQ. The CDR3 is made up of 15 amino acids. The CDR3 loop is CASSRAGKPSYEQYF. The CDR3, as DNA: TGTGCCAGCAGCAGGGCGGGGAAACCCTCCTACGAGCAGTACTTC.

The rearrangement joins TRBV19 to TRBJ1-1, with D possibly being TRBD1 (5 bases). Trimming cost V 10 bases and J 1 base, with 13 bases left between them. The CDR3 covers 13 residues. Germline CDR1 LNHDA, CDR2 SQIVND (reference sequence). DNA of the CDR3: TGTGCCACCGCTTCCGGGGGGAACACTGAAGCTTTCTTT. This sequence encodes CATASGGNTEAFF.

This clonotype was counted ten times or more. This rearrangement joins TRBV7-9 to TRBJ2-4, with 11 bases aligning to TRBD1. The CDR3 spans 18 residues. Germline CDR1 is SEHNR and CDR2 is FQNEAQ (reference sequence). Germline trimming cut 1 base from V and 7 bases from J; bases unmatched to any gene: 12. The CDR3 region is CASSLEGQDRGRVNIQYF. The CDR3 nucleotides are TGTGCCAGCAGCTTAGAGGGCCAGGACAGGGGGCGCGTGAACATTCAGTACTTC.

Many counts were recorded for this clonotype. The V call is TRBV7-8, the J call TRBJ2-7; D is possibly TRBD2 (6 bases). The germline V gene encodes CDR1 SGHVS and CDR2 FQNEAQ. The CDR3 is 17 amino acids. With 2 bases removed from V and 3 bases from J, the gap between germline ends came to 20 bases. The CDR3 bases are TGTGCCAGCAGCTTATACTCAGTACTAGCCGGCTTCTACGAGCAGTACTTC. Translating it yields CASSLYSVLAGFYEQYF.

This clonotype occurred many times. This rearrangement joins TRBV15 to TRBJ1-1; D ambiguous. Trimming left V 0 bases short and J 0 bases short, with 11 bases between. In germline, CDR1 is LNHNV, CDR2 YYDKDF (reference sequence). The CDR3 has 16 amino acids. The CDR3 region is CATSRDLEIMNTEAFF. The CDR3 nucleotides are TGTGCCACCAGCAGAGATCTGGAGATAATGAACACTGAAGCTTTCTTT.

The CDR3 bases are TGCAGTGCTAGAGAGAGGGGTTACACCGGAAACACCATATATTTT. This encodes CSARERGYTGNTIYF. The chain joins TRBV20-1 to TRBJ1-3; D is perhaps TRBD1 (5 bases). The germline V gene encodes CDR1 DFQATT and CDR2 SNEGSKA (reference sequence). The CDR3 extends over 15 amino acids. The germline V and J ends were trimmed by 0 bases and 4 bases, with 13 bases remaining between them.

The chain links TRBV20-1 to TRBJ2-1, with 7 bases lining up with TRBD2. Germline assignment: CDR1 DFQATT and CDR2 SNEGSKA (reference sequence). The CDR3 sequence is 16 residues long. The J segment lost 0 bases and the V segment lost 2 bases, leaving 7 bases of the junction unmatched. The CDR3 DNA reads TGCAGTGCTAGAACCCAGACGGGAGGCTCCTACAATGAGCAGTTCTTC. Protein sequence: CSARTQTGGSYNEQFF.

This clonotype appeared many times. The chain employs TRBV6-1 and TRBJ2-1; 7 positions agree with TRBD2. Germline CDR1 reads MNHNS; CDR2 reads SASEGT. This CDR3 is built from 13 residues. With 11 bases clipped from V and 3 bases from J, the junction kept 7 bases outside the gene matches. CDR3 amino acids: CAVVAGIYNEQFF. The CDR3 DNA reads as TGTGCCGTCGTAGCGGGCATCTACAATGAGCAGTTCTTC.

This clonotype was observed at least ten times. The chain combines TRBV29-1 with TRBJ2-3; the match to TRBD2 covers 14 bases. The V segment lost 7 bases and the J segment 4 bases; nucleotides outside the gene matches: 10. CDR1 is SQVTM and CDR2 is ANQGSEA in the germline V gene. CDR3 length equals 16 residues. The CDR3 DNA follows: TGCAGCGCAACTAGGGGACTAGCGGGAGTGGCAGATACGCAGTATTTT. Translation: CSATRGLAGVADTQYF.

This clonotype was detected ten times or more. The CDR3 nucleotides are TGTGCCAGCAGGAGGGGGGACACTAACTATGGCTACACCTTC. Translated, it gives CASRRGDTNYGYTF. The chain carries TRBV2 and TRBJ1-2; TRBD1 is a possible D gene (6 bases). The CDR3 is 14 amino acids. Germline-derived CDR1 and CDR2 are SNHLY and FYNNEI. V gave up 6 bases and J gave up 0 bases, with 11 bases separating them.